This T cell receptor (beta chain) emerged from a study of blood T cell repertoires in COVID-19. Study-wide background: Material from acute and convalescent COVID-19 was sourced from the United States, Italy and Spain. The cDNA or gDNA used as material had been derived from T cells, B-cell-depleted T cells, or PBMCs.

CDR1 is LNHDA, CDR2 SQIVND, per germline (reference sequence). V lost 5 bases and J lost 2, with 12 bases in between. This CDR3 spans 15 amino acids. The authors' processing: Reference gene primer amplification gave nucleated cell count estimates. Produced via immunoSEQ multiplex PCR; TCRdb's table is partial and in-frame only. That table supplies the V and J calls and clone size; D and trimming were determined from the DNA. Of fewer than 55,000 clones in the sample, 84% were seen once. The material sequenced was peripheral blood. The sequence derives from a man aged 50 to 59 with acute or convalescent COVID-19. The gene calls are TRBV19 and TRBJ2-2; D uncertain. CDR3 in amino acids: CASSPRARNTGELFF. The CDR3 DNA reads TGTGCCAGTAGTCCCCGCGCTAGAAACACCGGGGAGCTGTTTTTT.